Below are 16 T cell receptor beta chains sequenced from a single sample in a study of identical twins. TCRdb recomputed calls from the 5' RACE reads with MiXCR, one row per CDR3 protein. Of 200,000 to 250,000 distinct CDR3 sequences detected, roughly 12% appear once; the ten largest clones hold roughly 4%. The same specimen was also included in a second study, on yellow fever vaccine responses in identical twins.

The sequenced sample consisted of memory (CD45RO+) T cells sorted from blood. Source of these receptors: a woman under 30 in good health.

J is TRBJ2-2 and V is TRBV7-9, with 11 bases lining up with TRBD1. The V gene end was trimmed by 4 bases and the J gene end by 7 bases; junction bases not matched to a gene: 8. CDR3 size: 16 residues. Germline V gene sequence: CDR1 SEHNR, CDR2 FQNEAQ (reference sequence). The CDR3 nucleotides read TGTGCCAGCAGCTCCACCGGGACAGGGGGGAACGGGGAGCTGTTTTTT. This translates into CASSSTGTGGNGELFF.

This clonotype appeared a few times. This chain uses TRBV4-3 with TRBJ2-3; 11 bases are shared with TRBD2. The CDR3 consists of 18 residues. V dropped 3 bases and J dropped 2; count of bases not matched to a gene: 10. The germline CDR1 and CDR2 sequences are LGHNA and YSLEER. In DNA, the CDR3 is TGCGCCAGCAGCCACCAAATAGCGGGAGGGACAGACACAGATACGCAGTATTTT. Encoded protein: CASSHQIAGGTDTDTQYF.

There are many counts of this clonotype. The rearrangement links TRBV12-3 or TRBV12-4 to TRBJ2-5; 12 positions match TRBD2. There are 15 residues in the CDR3. Losses at the gene ends were 5 bases for V and 3 bases for J; bases not matched to a gene: 4. CDR3 DNA: TGTGCCAGCAGTCTCGGACTAGCGGGAAAAGAGACCCAGTACTTC. Encoded protein: CASSLGLAGKETQYF.

J is TRBJ2-7 and V is TRBV2, with 8 bases identical to TRBD1. There are 13 residues in the CDR3. The V segment lost 4 bases and the J segment 4 bases; nucleotides outside the gene matches: 3. Germline CDR1 and CDR2: SNHLY and FYNNEI. CDR3 sequence: CASSGDRNYEQYF. CDR3 DNA sequence: TGTGCCAGCAGTGGGGACAGGAATTACGAGCAGTACTTC. Using reference TRBV2 and TRBJ2-7 for the parts outside the CDR3, the full variable domain is EPEVTQTPSHQVTQMGQEVILRCVPISNHLYFYWYRQILGQKVEFLVSFYNNEISEKSEIFDDQFSVERPDGSNFTLKIRSTKLEDSAMYFCASSGDRNYEQYFGPGTRLTVT.

This chain connects TRBV20-1 to TRBJ2-5; TRBD1 matches 8 bases. Germline V gene sequence: CDR1 DFQATT, CDR2 SNEGSKA (reference sequence). The CDR3 loop spans 13 amino acids. V trimming: 6 bases; J trimming: 4 bases; junction bases outside the gene matches: 7. Written as DNA, the CDR3 is TGCAGTGCCCTATGGACAGGGTTAGAGACCCAGTACTTC. Protein sequence: CSALWTGLETQYF.

V and J are TRBV7-9 and TRBJ1-6; TRBD1 might be the D (5 bases). Trimming pared 1 base from V and 8 bases from J, leaving 12 bases between. The V gene's germline CDR1 is SEHNR and CDR2 FQNEAQ (reference sequence). This CDR3 is built from 15 residues. DNA for the CDR3: TGTGCCAGCAGCTTAGGCGGTTTAGGGGATTCACCCCTCCACTTT. Translation gives CASSLGGLGDSPLHF. The full variable domain, in which reference TRBV7-9 and TRBJ1-6 provide the parts outside the CDR3, is DTGVSQNPRHKITKRGQNVTFRCDPISEHNRLYWYRQTLGQGPEFLTYFQNEAQLEKSRLLSDRFSAERPKGSFSTLEIQRTEQGDSAMYLCASSLGGLGDSPLHFGNGTRLTVT.

This clonotype was detected only a few times. The J gene is TRBJ1-2, the V gene TRBV10-3, with D unclear. Trimming pared 11 bases from V and 2 bases from J, leaving 15 bases between. CDR1 ENHRY and CDR2 SYGVKD come from the germline V gene. This CDR3 is built from 13 residues. The CDR3 sequence is CAGRVGSNYGYTF. CDR3 in DNA: TGTGCCGGAAGAGTTGGGAGCAACTATGGCTACACCTTC.

In this sample, this clonotype turned up a few times. The chain combines TRBV15 with TRBJ2-4; D unresolved. This CDR3 has 15 residues. Deletions cut 3 bases from V and 0 bases from J, with 9 bases between. Germline CDR1 and CDR2: LNHNV and YYDKDF (reference sequence). For the CDR3, the DNA is TGTGCCACCAGCAGGTCCGCTCTAGCCAAAAACATTCAGTACTTC. Translating gives CATSRSALAKNIQYF.

This clonotype has only a few counts. This chain uses TRBV5-1 with TRBJ2-3, with a tentative D call TRBD2 (6 bases). Looked up from germline, CDR1 is SGHRS and CDR2 is YFSETQ. The CDR3 is 15 residues long. With 4 bases removed from V and 2 bases from J, the gap between germline ends came to 14 bases. CDR3 in DNA: TGCGCCAGCAGCCCGGAGGGCTTCTTCACAGATACGCAGTATTTT. Protein: CASSPEGFFTDTQYF.

This clonotype has just a few counts. This chain connects TRBV28 to TRBJ2-1, with D perhaps assigned TRBD1 or TRBD2 (5 bases each). V lost 7 bases to trimming and J lost 15 bases, with 19 bases between them. Germline V lookup: CDR1 MDHEN, CDR2 SYDVKM. The CDR3 covers 12 residues. As DNA, the CDR3 is TGTGCCAGCACCCGGGGCCCTTCGTCTTCGTTCTTC. Protein product: CASTRGPSSSFF. The full variable domain, rest sourced from reference TRBV28 and TRBJ2-1, is DVKVTQSSRYLVKRTGEKVFLECVQDMDHENMFWYRQDPGLGLRLIYFSYDVKMKEKGDIPEGYSVSREKKERFSLILESASTNQTSMYLCASTRGPSSSFFGPGTRLTVL.

In this sample, this clonotype turned up a few times. The chain combines TRBV6-2 or TRBV6-3 with TRBJ2-7, with 12 positions matching TRBD2. This CDR3 has 15 residues. CDR1 is MNHEY, CDR2 SVGEGT, per germline. The V segment lost 6 bases and the J segment 4 bases; nucleotides outside the gene matches: 7. CDR3 DNA sequence: TGTGCCAGCAGCGACACTAGCGGGAGGTCTTACGAGCAGTACTTC. Protein product: CASSDTSGRSYEQYF.

The rearrangement uses TRBV30 and TRBJ2-1; D possibly matches TRBD1 or TRBD2 (5 bases each). The germline V and J ends were trimmed by 7 bases and 10 bases, with 20 bases remaining between them. Germline V CDR1 and CDR2: GTSNPN, SVGIG (reference sequence). This CDR3 spans 13 amino acids. CDR3 loop: CAYMPAGSYEQFF. The CDR3 coding sequence is TGTGCCTATATGCCGGCAGGGAGTTACGAGCAGTTCTTC.

There are a few counts of this clonotype. The chain links TRBV6-1 to TRBJ2-3, with 12 bases lining up with TRBD2. CDR1 is MNHNS and CDR2 is SASEGT in the germline V gene. CDR3 length: 16 residues. The V and J ends lost 6 bases and 4 bases, in that order; junction bases with no gene match: 8. The CDR3 nucleotides are TGTGCCAGCAGCGGGAGACTAGCGGGAGATGCAGATACGCAGTATTTT. This codes for CASSGRLAGDADTQYF.

The sample holds a few counts of this clonotype. V usage is TRBV20-1 and J usage is TRBJ1-2; D unresolved. V dropped 6 bases and J dropped 2 bases, with 16 bases sitting between them. CDR3 length equals 14 residues. The germline V gene encodes CDR1 DFQATT and CDR2 SNEGSKA (reference sequence). This CDR3 reads CSAAAGHANYGYTF. The CDR3 DNA is TGCAGTGCAGCGGCCGGTCATGCCAACTATGGCTACACCTTC.

This clonotype occurred many times. The chain has TRBV4-2 and TRBJ2-2, with 7 bases identical to TRBD2. Germline CDR1 and CDR2: LGHNA and YNFKEQ. J lost 3 bases, V lost 4 bases, and 5 bases had no gene match. The CDR3 is 15 amino acids. CDR3 sequence (DNA): TGTGCCAGCAGCCGTAGTCTAGCGGACACCGGGGAGCTGTTTTTT. Encoded protein: CASSRSLADTGELFF.

The sample holds a few counts of this clonotype. The chain uses TRBV6-1 and TRBJ1-1; weak D call: TRBD1 (5 bases). The CDR3 is 15 amino acids. V dropped 4 bases and J dropped 3 bases, with 15 bases sitting between them. The germline V gene has CDR1 MNHNS and CDR2 SASEGT. CDR3 DNA sequence: TGTGCCAGCAGTGCCGGCTGGGTAGGGGACACTGAAGCTTTCTTT. The encoded protein is CASSAGWVGDTEAFF.